These 21 T cell receptor beta chains were all obtained from the same sample, sequenced in a study of blood T cell repertoires in COVID-19. TCRdb keeps only in-frame clones here, not all; method: immunoSEQ multiplex PCR. The sample contains tens of thousands of clones, roughly nine tenths of which appear only once. Source material: peripheral blood. Receptors were obtained from a man aged 45 to 65 with active COVID-19.

This sequence joins TRBV5-1 and TRBJ2-6; TRBD1 aligns across 9 bases. V dropped 4 bases and J dropped 0; count of bases not matched to a gene: 5. CDR3 length: 17 residues. CDR1 is SGHRS and CDR2 is YFSETQ in the germline V gene. CDR3 sequence: CASSPGTGISGANVLTF. CDR3 DNA: TGCGCCAGCAGCCCCGGGACAGGGATCTCTGGGGCCAACGTCCTGACTTTC.

J is TRBJ2-5 and V is TRBV5-1; D call uncertain. The V end was cut by 8 bases, the J end by 5 bases, with 10 bases between. CDR1 and CDR2 from the germline V gene are SGHRS and YFSETQ. This CDR3 spans 11 amino acids. CDR3 loop: CASSLRETQYF. The CDR3 DNA reads as TGCGCCAGTTCTTTGCGGGAGACCCAGTACTTC.

The chain is built from TRBV3-1 (or the pseudogene TRBV3-2) and TRBJ1-5; D is uncertain. CDR3 length: 14 amino acids. Trimming left V 1 base short and J 4 bases short, with 8 bases between. The germline V gene encodes CDR1 LGHDT and CDR2 YNNKEL (reference sequence). CDR3 region: CASSQGSGNQPQHF. In DNA, the CDR3 is TGTGCCAGCAGCCAAGGGTCAGGAAATCAGCCCCAGCATTTT.

This chain links TRBV4-3 with TRBJ2-7; TRBD2 might be the D (6 bases). The V end was cut by 0 bases, the J end by 5 bases, with 17 bases between. The CDR3 is 16 amino acids. CDR1 and CDR2 (germline): LGHNA, YSLEER. CDR3 DNA: TGCGCCAGCAGCCAAGATGGGGCTAGCGTTATCGACGAGCAGTACTTC. It translates to CASSQDGASVIDEQYF.

The J gene is TRBJ2-1, the V gene TRBV11-3; D not certain. Germline V CDR1 and CDR2: SGHNT, YENEEA. The CDR3 consists of 14 residues. Trimming took off 5 bases at V and 1 base at J, with 9 bases between the two ends. For the CDR3, the DNA is TGTGCCAGCAGCCCGGCAGGTTCCTACAATGAGCAGTTCTTC. Translated, it gives CASSPAGSYNEQFF. The full variable domain, rest sourced from reference TRBV11-3 and TRBJ2-1, is EAGVVQSPRYKIIEKKQPVAFWCNPISGHNTLYWYLQNLGQGPELLIRYENEEAVDDSQLPKDRFSAERLKGVDSTLKIQPAELGDSAVYLCASSPAGSYNEQFFGPGTRLTVL.

V usage is TRBV2 and J usage is TRBJ2-2, with D perhaps TRBD2 (5 bases). Germline V gene data show CDR1 as SNHLY and CDR2 as FYNNEI. This CDR3 comprises 15 residues. V shed 6 bases and J shed 3 bases, with 14 bases lying between them. As DNA, the CDR3 is TGTGCCAGCAGCCCCTTGGGGAGCTACACCGGGGAGCTGTTTTTT. Amino acids: CASSPLGSYTGELFF. Full variable domain (remainder filled in from reference TRBV2 and TRBJ2-2): EPEVTQTPSHQVTQMGQEVILRCVPISNHLYFYWYRQILGQKVEFLVSFYNNEISEKSEIFDDQFSVERPDGSNFTLKIRSTKLEDSAMYFCASSPLGSYTGELFFGEGSRLTVL.

The gene calls are TRBV7-2 and TRBJ1-1, with a tentative D call TRBD1 (5 bases). CDR3 size: 14 residues. Germline V gives CDR1 SGHTA, CDR2 FQGNSA. V lost 3 bases, J lost 7 bases, and 15 bases lay in between. CDR3: CASSFSGSGNEAFF. In nucleotides, the CDR3 is TGTGCCAGCAGCTTTTCAGGGTCGGGTAATGAAGCTTTCTTT. Full variable domain (outside the CDR3, taken from reference TRBV7-2 and TRBJ1-1): GAGVSQSPSNKVTEKGKDVELRCDPISGHTALYWYRQSLGQGLEFLIYFQGNSAPDKSGLPSDRFSAERTGGSVSTLTIQRTQQEDSAVYLCASSFSGSGNEAFFGQGTRLTVV.

The CDR3 sequence: CSVAEGKDGYTF. As DNA, the CDR3 is TGCAGCGTGGCGGAGGGGAAGGATGGCTACACCTTC. The chain carries TRBV29-1 and TRBJ1-2; weak D call: TRBD1 (5 bases). Trimming stripped 6 bases from V and 6 bases from J, with 14 bases between. CDR1 is SQVTM, CDR2 ANQGSEA, per germline. This CDR3 contains 12 residues.

The gene calls are TRBV29-1 and TRBJ1-2; D is ambiguous. Germline V CDR1 and CDR2: SQVTM, ANQGSEA. The V gene lost 5 bases and the J gene lost 1 base, with 23 bases spanning the gap. This CDR3 comprises 17 residues. DNA of the CDR3: TGCAGCGTTTGCCCCCCGGCTGACTCATTTTATAACTATGGCTACACCTTC. Translated: CSVCPPADSFYNYGYTF.

The chain carries TRBV19 and TRBJ1-3; no definite D call. Looked up from germline, CDR1 is LNHDA and CDR2 is SQIVND (reference sequence). V lost 2 bases and J 4 bases, leaving 6 bases between the germline ends. CDR3 length: 13 amino acids. The CDR3: CASSITVGNTIYF. CDR3 coding DNA: TGTGCCAGTAGTATAACAGTAGGAAACACCATATATTTT.

The chain couples TRBV18 to TRBJ1-1, with D maybe TRBD1 (5 bases). V was cut by 4 bases and J by 1 base, with 13 bases left in between. Germline CDR1 is KGHSH and CDR2 is LQKENI. This CDR3 spans 15 amino acids. The CDR3 protein is CASSQTVVPNTEAFF. The CDR3 DNA reads as TGTGCCAGCTCACAGACAGTGGTTCCGAACACTGAAGCTTTCTTT.

The chain carries TRBV5-1 and TRBJ2-7; D ambiguous. CDR1 SGHRS and CDR2 YFSETQ come from the germline V gene. V was clipped by 0 bases and J by 0 bases, with 13 bases between them. The CDR3 consists of 16 residues. The CDR3: CASSLEVAASSYEQYF. CDR3 bases: TGCGCCAGCAGCTTGGAAGTTGCGGCCAGCTCCTACGAGCAGTACTTC.

V and J are TRBV7-2 and TRBJ2-2; D is possibly TRBD2 (6 bases). Between the trimmed V and J ends, which lost 2 bases and 5 bases, there was a span of 15 bases. The germline CDR1 and CDR2 sequences are SGHTA and FQGNSA. The CDR3 consists of 16 residues. CDR3 nucleotide sequence: TGTGCCAGCAGCTTAAGGGCTAGCGTAACGACCGGGGAGCTGTTTTTT. Encoded protein: CASSLRASVTTGELFF.

The chain couples TRBV30 to TRBJ1-1; D uncertain. The CDR3 is 13 residues long. Germline V lookup: CDR1 GTSNPN, CDR2 SVGIG (reference sequence). V was clipped by 0 bases and J by 5 bases, with 10 bases between them. The chain's CDR3 is CAWSVLGFTEAFF. The CDR3 DNA sequence: TGTGCCTGGAGTGTACTGGGCTTTACTGAAGCTTTCTTT.

The V and J genes are TRBV4-3 and TRBJ2-7, with a tentative D call TRBD2 (6 bases). Deletions cut 0 bases from V and 2 bases from J, with 8 bases between. There are 14 residues in the CDR3. Per the germline V gene, CDR1 is LGHNA and CDR2 is YSLEER. CDR3 region: CASSQDSGPYEQYF. CDR3 coding DNA: TGCGCCAGCAGCCAAGATAGCGGCCCCTACGAGCAGTACTTC.

This clone has more than one count but fewer than ten. V and J are TRBV19 and TRBJ2-1; D remains ambiguous. V dropped 1 base and J dropped 7 bases, with 5 bases sitting between them. CDR1 is LNHDA and CDR2 is SQIVND in the germline V gene (reference sequence). The CDR3 has 12 residues. The CDR3 here is CASSIALNEQFF. The CDR3 bases are TGTGCCAGTAGTATAGCTTTGAATGAGCAGTTCTTC.

CDR3 sequence: CASSQDRGTEAFF. CDR3 in DNA: TGTGCCAGCAGTCAAGACAGGGGGACTGAAGCTTTCTTT. The chain couples TRBV6-2 or TRBV6-3 to TRBJ1-1; 9 bases are a match to TRBD1. Germline V gives CDR1 MNHEY, CDR2 SVGEGT. V lost 5 bases to trimming and J lost 5 bases; unmatched junction nucleotides: 3. The CDR3 loop spans 13 amino acids.

V usage is TRBV27 and J usage is TRBJ2-7; tentative D call: TRBD2 (5 bases). This CDR3 contains 13 residues. V was cut by 3 bases and J by 0 bases, with 6 bases left in between. Germline V gives CDR1 MNHEY, CDR2 SMNVEV (reference sequence). The CDR3 reads CASSLTNSYEQYF. The CDR3 DNA reads TGTGCCAGCAGTTTGACTAACTCCTACGAGCAGTACTTC.

In DNA, the CDR3 is TGTGCCAGCAGTCGACAGGGGACAGGGGGTCATGAGCAGTTCTTC. Protein sequence: CASSRQGTGGHEQFF. The chain joins TRBV27 to TRBJ2-1, with 11 bases that match TRBD1. V lost 5 bases to trimming and J lost 8 bases; unmatched junction nucleotides: 8. CDR3 length: 15 residues. Germline loops: CDR1 MNHEY, CDR2 SMNVEV (reference sequence).

This rearrangement joins TRBV28 to TRBJ2-7; TRBD2 matches 7 bases. The CDR3 spans 13 residues. Germline values: CDR1 MDHEN, CDR2 SYDVKM. With V trimmed by 8 bases and J by 6 bases, 10 bases remained unmatched. Here the CDR3 DNA reads TGTGCCAGCGCCCCCGGGACTAACGCCGAGCAGTACTTC. The encoded protein is CASAPGTNAEQYF.

The chain links TRBV27 to TRBJ1-6; D is perhaps TRBD1 (5 bases). CDR1 MNHEY and CDR2 SMNVEV come from the germline V gene (reference sequence). V gave up 4 bases and J gave up 3 bases, with 22 bases separating them. The CDR3 covers 19 residues. The DNA for the CDR3 is TGTGCCAGCAGTTCCAGGGTTTTCCCCGAAGCAAACTATAATTCACCCCTCCACTTT. Translated: CASSSRVFPEANYNSPLHF.